The entry that follows covers one T cell receptor (beta chain) sequence. Its antigen is unidentified. This specimen belongs to a study of Tregs in tolerant kidney transplant recipients. Study observations and caveats: Changing PCR primers prevented nucleotide comparison between some patients' samples. Tolerant patients' donor-specific Tregs expanded beyond overall Tregs, suggesting antigen-driven growth.

CD4+CD25+CD127- Tregs, CD4+CD25- non-Tregs, CD4 and CD8 cells were sorted. Some clones are missing from TCRdb's copy, which holds only in-frame ones; the method was immunoSEQ multiplex PCR. This sample has 70,000 to 95,000 clones, with approximately 90% found just once. The CDR3 spans 14 residues. CDR1 is LNHNV and CDR2 is YYDKDF in the germline V gene (reference sequence). The trim removed 4 bases at V and 3 bases at J, leaving 5 bases unmatched. The chain has TRBV15 and TRBJ2-5; 7 positions match TRBD2. The material sequenced was Tregs from blood, taken before the transplant. The receptor comes from a human donor who received a combined kidney and bone marrow transplant. The CDR3 is CATSTGRKEETQYF. CDR3 in DNA: TGTGCCACCAGCACCGGGAGGAAAGAAGAGACCCAGTACTTC.